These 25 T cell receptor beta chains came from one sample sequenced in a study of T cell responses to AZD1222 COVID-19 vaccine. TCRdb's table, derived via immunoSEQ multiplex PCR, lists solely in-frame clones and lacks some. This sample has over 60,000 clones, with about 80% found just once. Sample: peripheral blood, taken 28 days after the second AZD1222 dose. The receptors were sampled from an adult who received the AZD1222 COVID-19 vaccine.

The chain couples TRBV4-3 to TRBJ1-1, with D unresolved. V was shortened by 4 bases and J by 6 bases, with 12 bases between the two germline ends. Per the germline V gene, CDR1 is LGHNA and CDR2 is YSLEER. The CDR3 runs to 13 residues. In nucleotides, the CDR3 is TGCGCCAGCAGCCTACGGCCCGGGGCTGAAGCTTTCTTT. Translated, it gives CASSLRPGAEAFF.

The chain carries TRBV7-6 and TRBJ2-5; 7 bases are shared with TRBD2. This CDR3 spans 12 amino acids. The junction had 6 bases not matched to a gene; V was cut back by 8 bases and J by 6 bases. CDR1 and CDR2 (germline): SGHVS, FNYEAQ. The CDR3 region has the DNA TGTGCCAGCCGGGGGGAGGGGCAGACCCAGTACTTC. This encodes CASRGEGQTQYF.

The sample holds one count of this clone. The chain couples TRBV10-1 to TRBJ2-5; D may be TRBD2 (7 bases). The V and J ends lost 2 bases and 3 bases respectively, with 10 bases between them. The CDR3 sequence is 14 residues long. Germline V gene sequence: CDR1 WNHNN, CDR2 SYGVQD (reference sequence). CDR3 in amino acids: CASSEGGAEETQYF. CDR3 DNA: TGCGCCAGCAGTGAGGGGGGGGCAGAAGAGACCCAGTACTTC.

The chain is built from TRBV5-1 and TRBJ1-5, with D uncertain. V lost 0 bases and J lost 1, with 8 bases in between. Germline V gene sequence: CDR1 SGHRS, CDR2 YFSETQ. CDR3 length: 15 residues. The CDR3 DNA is TGCGCCAGCAGCTTGGATGGGATAAGCAATCAGCCCCAGCATTTT. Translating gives CASSLDGISNQPQHF.

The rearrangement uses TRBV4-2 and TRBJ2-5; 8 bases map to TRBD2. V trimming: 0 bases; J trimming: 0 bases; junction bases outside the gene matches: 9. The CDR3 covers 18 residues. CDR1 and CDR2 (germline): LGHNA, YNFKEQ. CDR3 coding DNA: TGTGCCAGCAGCCAAGAGAATTTTGGCGGGGGGTACCAAGAGACCCAGTACTTC. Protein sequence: CASSQENFGGGYQETQYF.

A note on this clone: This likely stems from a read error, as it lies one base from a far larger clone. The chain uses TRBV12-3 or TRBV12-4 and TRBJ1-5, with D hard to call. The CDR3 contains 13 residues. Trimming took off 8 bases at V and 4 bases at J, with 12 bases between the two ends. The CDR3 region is CASWRSSNQPQHF. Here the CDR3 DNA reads TGTGCCAGCTGGCGGTCCTCGAATCAGCCCCAGCATTTT.

CDR3 loop: CASSQESTGAEAFF. The CDR3 DNA reads as TGTGCCAGCAGCCAAGAGTCCACGGGGGCTGAAGCTTTCTTT. This chain connects TRBV3-1 (or the pseudogene TRBV3-2) to TRBJ1-1, with a tentative D call TRBD1 (5 bases). Trimming removed 0 bases at V and 6 bases at J, with 11 bases between. Germline CDR1 reads LGHDT; CDR2 reads YNNKEL (reference sequence). This CDR3 has 14 residues.

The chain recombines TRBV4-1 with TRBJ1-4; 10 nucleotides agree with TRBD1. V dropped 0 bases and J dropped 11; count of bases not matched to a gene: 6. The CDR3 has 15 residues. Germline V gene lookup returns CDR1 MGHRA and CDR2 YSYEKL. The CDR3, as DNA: TGCGCCAGCAGCCAAGATCGGGACAGGGGAAGGAAACTGTTTTTT. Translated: CASSQDRDRGRKLFF.

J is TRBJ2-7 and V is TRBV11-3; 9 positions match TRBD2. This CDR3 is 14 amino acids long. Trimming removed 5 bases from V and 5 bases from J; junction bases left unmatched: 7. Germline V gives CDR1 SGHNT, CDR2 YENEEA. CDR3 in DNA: TGTGCCAGCAGCCCCCACGGGACTAGCAACGAGCAGTACTTC. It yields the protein CASSPHGTSNEQYF.

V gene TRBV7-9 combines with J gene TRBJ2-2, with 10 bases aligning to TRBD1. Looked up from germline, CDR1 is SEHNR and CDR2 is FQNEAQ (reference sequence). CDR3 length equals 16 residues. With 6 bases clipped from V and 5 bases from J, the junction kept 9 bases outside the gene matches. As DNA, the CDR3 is TGTGCCAGCAGACAAGGGACAGGGGAAAATACCGGGGAGCTGTTTTTT. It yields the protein CASRQGTGENTGELFF.

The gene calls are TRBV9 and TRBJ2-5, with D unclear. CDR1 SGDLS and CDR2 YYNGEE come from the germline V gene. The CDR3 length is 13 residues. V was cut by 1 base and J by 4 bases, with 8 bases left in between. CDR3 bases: TGTGCCAGCAGCGTACCGGGTCGAGAGACCCAGTACTTC. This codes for CASSVPGRETQYF.

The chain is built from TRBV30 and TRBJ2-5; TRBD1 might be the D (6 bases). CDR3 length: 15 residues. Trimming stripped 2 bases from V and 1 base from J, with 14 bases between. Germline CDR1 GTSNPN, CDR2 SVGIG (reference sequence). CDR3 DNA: TGTGCCTGGAGTATGGGGGCGCGAGGCCAAGAGACCCAGTACTTC. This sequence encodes CAWSMGARGQETQYF.

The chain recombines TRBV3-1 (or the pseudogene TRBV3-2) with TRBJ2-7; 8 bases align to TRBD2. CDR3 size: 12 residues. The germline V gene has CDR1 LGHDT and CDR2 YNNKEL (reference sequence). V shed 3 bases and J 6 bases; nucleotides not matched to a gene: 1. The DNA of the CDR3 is TGTGCCAGCAGCCAGCGGGGGGTCGAGCAGTACTTC. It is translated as CASSQRGVEQYF.

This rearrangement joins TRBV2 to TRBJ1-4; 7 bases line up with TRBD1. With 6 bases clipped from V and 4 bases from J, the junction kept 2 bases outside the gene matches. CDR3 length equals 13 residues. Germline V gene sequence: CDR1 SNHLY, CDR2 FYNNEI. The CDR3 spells CASRGQSNEKLFF. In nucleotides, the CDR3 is TGTGCCAGCAGGGGACAGAGTAATGAAAAACTGTTTTTT.

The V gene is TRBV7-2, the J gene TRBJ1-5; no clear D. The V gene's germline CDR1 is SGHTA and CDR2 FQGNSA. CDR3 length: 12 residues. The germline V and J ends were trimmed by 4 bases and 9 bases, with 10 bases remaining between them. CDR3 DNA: TGTGCCAGCAGCTCCTCCTTGGGGCCCCAGCATTTT. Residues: CASSSSLGPQHF. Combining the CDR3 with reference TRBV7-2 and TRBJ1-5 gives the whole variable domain GAGVSQSPSNKVTEKGKDVELRCDPISGHTALYWYRQSLGQGLEFLIYFQGNSAPDKSGLPSDRFSAERTGGSVSTLTIQRTQQEDSAVYLCASSSSLGPQHFGDGTRLSIL.

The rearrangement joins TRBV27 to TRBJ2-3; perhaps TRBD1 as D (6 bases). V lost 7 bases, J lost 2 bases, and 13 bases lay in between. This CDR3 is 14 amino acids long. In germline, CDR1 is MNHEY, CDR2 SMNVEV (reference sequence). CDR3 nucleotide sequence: TGTGCCAGCAAGACCGACAGGCTCACAGATACGCAGTATTTT. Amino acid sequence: CASKTDRLTDTQYF.

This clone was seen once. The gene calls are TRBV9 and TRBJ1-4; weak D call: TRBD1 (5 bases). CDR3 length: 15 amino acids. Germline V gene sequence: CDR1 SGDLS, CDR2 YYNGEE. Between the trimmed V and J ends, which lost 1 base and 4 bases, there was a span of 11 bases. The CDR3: CASSVSHGGNEKLFF. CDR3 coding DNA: TGTGCCAGCAGCGTATCACATGGGGGTAATGAAAAACTGTTTTTT.

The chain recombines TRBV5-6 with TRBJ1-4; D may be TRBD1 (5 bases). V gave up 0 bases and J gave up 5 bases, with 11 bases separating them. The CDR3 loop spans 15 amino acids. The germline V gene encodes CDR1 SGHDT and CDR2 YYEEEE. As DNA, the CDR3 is TGTGCCAGCAGCTTGGTTTCGGGGGGGAATGAAAAACTGTTTTTT. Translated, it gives CASSLVSGGNEKLFF.

For the CDR3, the DNA is TGTGCCAGCAGCCACATACGACAGGGGGCTCCGAACACCGGGGAGCTGTTTTTT. Protein product: CASSHIRQGAPNTGELFF. This chain joins TRBV7-9 and TRBJ2-2, with 10 bases identical to TRBD1. The J segment lost 0 bases and the V segment lost 5 bases, leaving 9 bases of the junction unmatched. The CDR3 is 18 amino acids. Germline CDR1 and CDR2: SEHNR and FQNEAQ (reference sequence).

CDR3 DNA sequence: TGTGCCAGCAGTCCTAAAACCACAGGGGGCCGCACTAATGAAAAACTGTTTTTT. It encodes CASSPKTTGGRTNEKLFF. The chain couples TRBV6-6 to TRBJ1-4, with 9 positions matching TRBD1. This CDR3 has 18 residues. Germline V lookup: CDR1 MNHNY, CDR2 SVGAGI (reference sequence). V dropped 5 bases and J dropped 2; count of bases not matched to a gene: 12.

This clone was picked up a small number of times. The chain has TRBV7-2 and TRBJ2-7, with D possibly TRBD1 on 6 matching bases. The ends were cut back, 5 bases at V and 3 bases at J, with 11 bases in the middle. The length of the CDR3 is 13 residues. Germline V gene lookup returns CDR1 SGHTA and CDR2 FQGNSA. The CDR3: CASSHPQGYEQYF. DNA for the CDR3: TGTGCCAGCAGCCACCCACAGGGCTACGAGCAGTACTTC.

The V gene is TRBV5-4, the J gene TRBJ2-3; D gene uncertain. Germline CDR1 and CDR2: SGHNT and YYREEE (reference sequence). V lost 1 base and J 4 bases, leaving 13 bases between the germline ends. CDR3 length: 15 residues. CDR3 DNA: TGTGCCAGCAGCTTGTTTGGGTCAAATCCAGATACGCAGTATTTT. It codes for CASSLFGSNPDTQYF.

CDR3 sequence: CASSFTLAEETQYF. The CDR3 nucleotides are TGTGCCAGCAGCTTTACTCTAGCGGAGGAGACCCAGTACTTC. The chain carries TRBV7-9 and TRBJ2-5; TRBD2 matches 7 bases. The CDR3 has 14 residues. The J segment lost 5 bases and the V segment lost 3 bases, leaving 6 bases of the junction unmatched. From germline, CDR1 is SEHNR and CDR2 FQNEAQ (reference sequence).

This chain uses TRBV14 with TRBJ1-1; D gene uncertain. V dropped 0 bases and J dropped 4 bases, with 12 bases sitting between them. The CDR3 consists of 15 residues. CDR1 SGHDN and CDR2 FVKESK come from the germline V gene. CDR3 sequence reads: CASSQDWVRSTEAFF. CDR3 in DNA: TGTGCCAGCAGCCAAGACTGGGTCCGTAGCACTGAAGCTTTCTTT.

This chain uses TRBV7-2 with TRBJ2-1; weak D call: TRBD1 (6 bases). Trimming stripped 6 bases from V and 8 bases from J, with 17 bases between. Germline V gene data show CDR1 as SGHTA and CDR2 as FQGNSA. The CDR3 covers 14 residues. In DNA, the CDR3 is TGTGCCAGCAGAACAGGGTTCACACAATATGAGCAGTTCTTC. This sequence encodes CASRTGFTQYEQFF.